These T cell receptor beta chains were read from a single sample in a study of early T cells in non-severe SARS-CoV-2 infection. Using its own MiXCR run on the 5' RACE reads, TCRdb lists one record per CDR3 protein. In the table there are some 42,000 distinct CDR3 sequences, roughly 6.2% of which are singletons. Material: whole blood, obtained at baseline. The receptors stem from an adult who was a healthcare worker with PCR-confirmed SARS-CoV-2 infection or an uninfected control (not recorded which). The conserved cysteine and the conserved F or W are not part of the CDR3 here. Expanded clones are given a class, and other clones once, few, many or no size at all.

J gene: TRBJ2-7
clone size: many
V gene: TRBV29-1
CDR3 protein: SVETMGQGDYEQY

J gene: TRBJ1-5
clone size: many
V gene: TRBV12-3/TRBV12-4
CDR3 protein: ASSFGQGGNQPQH

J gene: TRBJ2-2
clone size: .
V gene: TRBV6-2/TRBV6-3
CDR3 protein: ASSYPRAGGSGELF

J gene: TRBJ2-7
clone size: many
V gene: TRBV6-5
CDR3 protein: ASMQGALSYEQY

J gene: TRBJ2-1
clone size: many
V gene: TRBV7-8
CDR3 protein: ASSLVAGAYNEQF

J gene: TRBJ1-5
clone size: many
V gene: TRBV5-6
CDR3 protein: ASSLRGANNNQPQH

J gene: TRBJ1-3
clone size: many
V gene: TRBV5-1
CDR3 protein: ASSPEDSGNTIY

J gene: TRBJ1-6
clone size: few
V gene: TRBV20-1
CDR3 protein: SAGAGNSPLH

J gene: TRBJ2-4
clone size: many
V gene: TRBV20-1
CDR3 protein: SWGASGNIQY

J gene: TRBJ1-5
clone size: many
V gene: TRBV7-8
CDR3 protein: ASSLAAGSNQPQH

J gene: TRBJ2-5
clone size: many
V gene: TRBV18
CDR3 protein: ASSRKETQY

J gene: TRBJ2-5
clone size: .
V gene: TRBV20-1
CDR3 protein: SAVSGGRQETQY

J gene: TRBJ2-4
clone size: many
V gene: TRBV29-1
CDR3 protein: SVTTLAKNIQY

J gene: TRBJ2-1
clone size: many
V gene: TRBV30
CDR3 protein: AWRRLGGGDYNEQF

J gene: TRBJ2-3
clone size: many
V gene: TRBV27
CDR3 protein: ASSSLVTLTDTQY

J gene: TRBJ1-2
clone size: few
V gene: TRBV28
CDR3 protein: ASSYGTRGGYT

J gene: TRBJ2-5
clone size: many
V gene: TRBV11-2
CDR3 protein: ASSLLSGGRQETQY

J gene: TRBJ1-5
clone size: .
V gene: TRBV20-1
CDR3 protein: SATTQGERDNQPQH

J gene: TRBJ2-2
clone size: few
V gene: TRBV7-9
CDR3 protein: ASSRSGGSTGELF

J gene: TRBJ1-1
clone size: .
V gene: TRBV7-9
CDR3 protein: ASSLHTTTEAF

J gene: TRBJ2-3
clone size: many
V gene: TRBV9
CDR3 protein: ASSESGTFATDTQY